This passage covers 3 T cell receptor beta chains from one sample sequenced in a study of T-cell reconstitution after alpha-beta-depleted transplantation in children. Unique molecular identifiers were built into the TCRbeta library. MiXCR was run by TCRdb on the PCR reads, yielding one entry per CDR3 protein. The sample includes 450,000 to 600,000 distinct CDR3 sequences, about 10% of them seen just once. Specimen: PBMCs, collected before TCRalphabeta/CD19-depleted stem cell transplant. These receptor sequences come from a child aged 2 to 10 with inherited bone marrow failure, due to receive a stem cell transplant.

This chain uses TRBV18 with TRBJ1-5; TRBD1 is a possible D gene (5 bases). Trimming left V 3 bases short and J 9 bases short, with 21 bases between. Per the germline V gene, CDR1 is KGHSH and CDR2 is LQKENI. The length of the CDR3 is 16 residues. CDR3 amino acids: CASSPPGQGGQGPQHF. Written as DNA, the CDR3 is TGTGCCAGCTCACCGCCTGGCCAGGGAGGTCAGGGGCCCCAGCATTTT. The full variable domain, in which reference TRBV18 and TRBJ1-5 provide the parts outside the CDR3, is NAGVMQNPRHLVRRRGQEARLRCSPMKGHSHVYWYRQLPEEGLKFMVYLQKENIIDESGMPKERFSAEFPKEGPSILRIQQVVRGDSAAYFCASSPPGQGGQGPQHFGDGTRLSIL.

This chain connects TRBV6-1 to TRBJ2-1, with 9 positions matching TRBD1. Germline V gives CDR1 MNHNS, CDR2 SASEGT. V gave up 5 bases and J gave up 10 bases; unmatched junction bases: 15. CDR3 size: 16 residues. CDR3 in amino acids: CASSQNRDRVLKEQFF. As DNA, the CDR3 is TGTGCCAGCAGTCAGAACCGGGACAGGGTGTTGAAGGAGCAGTTCTTC.

The chain has TRBV15 and TRBJ1-2; 8 bases are shared with TRBD1. The CDR3 is 15 amino acids. The ends lost 0 bases at V and 7 bases at J; junction bases unmatched: 7. Germline CDR1 is LNHNV and CDR2 is YYDKDF (reference sequence). CDR3 nucleotide sequence: TGTGCCACCAGCAGAGATCCGGACAGGGATGCTGGCTACACCTTC. This codes for CATSRDPDRDAGYTF.